This T cell receptor beta chain was observed in a study of blood T cell repertoires in COVID-19. Study overall: The samples span acute and convalescent COVID-19 from the United States, Italy and Spain. T cells, B-cell-depleted T cells, or PBMCs provided the cDNA or gDNA that served as material.

Per the original methods: Cell counts per sample came from amplifying reference gene primers. Libraries were prepared by immunoSEQ multiplex PCR; TCRdb keeps only in-frame clonotypes and omits some of them. That table gives V, J and clone size, and the DNA gave D and trimming. Of about 190,000 clones in the sample, 85% were seen once. Germline-derived CDR1 and CDR2 are GTSNPN and SVGIG (reference sequence). There are 15 residues in the CDR3. The sequence derives from an elderly woman with acute or convalescent COVID-19. V gene TRBV30 combines with J gene TRBJ2-5, with D possibly TRBD1 on 6 matching bases. The sequencing input was peripheral blood. The CDR3 DNA reads as TGTGCTTTTATTCCAAACAGGGCCGACCAAGAGACCCAGTACTTC. Translated, it gives CAFIPNRADQETQYF.